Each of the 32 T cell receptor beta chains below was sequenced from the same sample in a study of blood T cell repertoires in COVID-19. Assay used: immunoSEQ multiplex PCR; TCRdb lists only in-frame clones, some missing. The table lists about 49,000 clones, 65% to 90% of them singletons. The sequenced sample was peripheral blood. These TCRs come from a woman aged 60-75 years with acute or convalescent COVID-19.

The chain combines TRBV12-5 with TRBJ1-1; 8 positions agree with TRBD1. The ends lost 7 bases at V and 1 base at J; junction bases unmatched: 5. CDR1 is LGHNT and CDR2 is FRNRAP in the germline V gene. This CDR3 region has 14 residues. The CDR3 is CASALGTGNTEAFF. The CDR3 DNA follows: TGTGCTAGTGCCCTTGGGACAGGGAACACTGAAGCTTTCTTT.

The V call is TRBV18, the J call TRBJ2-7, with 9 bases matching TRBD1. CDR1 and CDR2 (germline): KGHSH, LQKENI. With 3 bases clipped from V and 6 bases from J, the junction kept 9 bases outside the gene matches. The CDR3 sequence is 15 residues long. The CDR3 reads CASSPRGQGSSEQYF. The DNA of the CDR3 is TGTGCCAGCTCACCGCGTGGACAGGGGTCGAGCGAGCAGTACTTC.

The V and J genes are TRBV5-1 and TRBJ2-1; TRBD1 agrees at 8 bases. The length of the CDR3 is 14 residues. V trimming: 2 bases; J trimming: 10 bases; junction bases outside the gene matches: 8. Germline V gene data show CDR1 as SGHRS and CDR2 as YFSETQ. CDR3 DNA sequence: TGCGCCAGCAGCTTTCAGGGGGCTTTCGCCGAGCAGTTCTTC. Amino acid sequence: CASSFQGAFAEQFF.

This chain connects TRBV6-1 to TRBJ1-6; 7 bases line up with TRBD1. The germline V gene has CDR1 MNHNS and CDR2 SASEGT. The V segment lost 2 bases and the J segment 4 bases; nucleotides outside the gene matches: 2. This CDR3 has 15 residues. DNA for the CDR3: TGTGCCAGCAGTGAACCGGGACAGTATAATTCACCCCTCCACTTT. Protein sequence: CASSEPGQYNSPLHF.

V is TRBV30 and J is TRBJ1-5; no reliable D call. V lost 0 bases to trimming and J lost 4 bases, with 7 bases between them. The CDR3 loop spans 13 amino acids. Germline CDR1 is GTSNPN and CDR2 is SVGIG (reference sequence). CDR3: CAWSVRVNQPQHF. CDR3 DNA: TGTGCCTGGAGTGTACGGGTAAATCAGCCCCAGCATTTT.

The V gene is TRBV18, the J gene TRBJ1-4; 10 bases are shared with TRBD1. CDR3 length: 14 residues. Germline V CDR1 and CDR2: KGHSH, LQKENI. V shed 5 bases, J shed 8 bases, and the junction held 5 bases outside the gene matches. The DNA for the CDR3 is TGTGCCAGCTCATCTGACAGGGGGCGCGAAAAACTGTTTTTT. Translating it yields CASSSDRGREKLFF.

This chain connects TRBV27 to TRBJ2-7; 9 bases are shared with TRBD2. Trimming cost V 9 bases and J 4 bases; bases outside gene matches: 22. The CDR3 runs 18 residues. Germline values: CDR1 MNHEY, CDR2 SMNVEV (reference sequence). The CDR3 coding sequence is TGTGCCAGGACCGCCGAGATGTGCGGGAGGGCCGAGAAATACGAGCAGTACTTC. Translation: CARTAEMCGRAEKYEQYF.

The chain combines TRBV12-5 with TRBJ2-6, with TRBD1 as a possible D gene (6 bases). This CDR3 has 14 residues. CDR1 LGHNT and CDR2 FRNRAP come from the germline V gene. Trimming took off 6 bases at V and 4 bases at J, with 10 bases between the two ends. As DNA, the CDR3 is TGTGCTAGTGGAACAGGGTCAGGGGCCAACGTCCTGACTTTC. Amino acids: CASGTGSGANVLTF.

CDR3: CASSAGLASYNEQFF. DNA of the CDR3: TGTGCCAGCAGCGCGGGACTAGCTTCCTACAATGAGCAGTTCTTC. This chain joins TRBV21-1 and TRBJ2-1; the table's D gene call, TRBD2, was not cross checked with the DNA. TRBV21-1 is noted as a pseudogene. The length of the CDR3 is 15 residues.

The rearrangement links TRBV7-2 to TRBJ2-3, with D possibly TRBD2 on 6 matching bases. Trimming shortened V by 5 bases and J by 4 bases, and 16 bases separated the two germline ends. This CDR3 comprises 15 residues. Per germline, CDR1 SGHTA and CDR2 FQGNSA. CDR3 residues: CASSPWTIGADTQYF. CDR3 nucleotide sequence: TGTGCCAGCAGCCCCTGGACTATTGGCGCAGATACGCAGTATTTT.

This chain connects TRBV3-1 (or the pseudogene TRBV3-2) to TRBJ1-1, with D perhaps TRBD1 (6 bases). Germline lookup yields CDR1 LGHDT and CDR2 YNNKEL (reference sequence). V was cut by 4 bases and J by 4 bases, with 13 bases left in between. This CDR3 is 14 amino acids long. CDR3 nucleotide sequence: TGTGCCAGCAGCCCCCAGGGGAGGGTCACTGAAGCTTTCTTT. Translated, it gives CASSPQGRVTEAFF.

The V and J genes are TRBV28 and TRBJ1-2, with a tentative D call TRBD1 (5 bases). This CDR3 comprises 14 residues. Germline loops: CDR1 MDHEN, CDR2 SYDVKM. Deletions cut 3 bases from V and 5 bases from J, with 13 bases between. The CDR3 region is CASSFGDRGYGYTF. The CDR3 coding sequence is TGTGCCAGCAGTTTCGGCGACCGGGGGTATGGCTACACCTTC.

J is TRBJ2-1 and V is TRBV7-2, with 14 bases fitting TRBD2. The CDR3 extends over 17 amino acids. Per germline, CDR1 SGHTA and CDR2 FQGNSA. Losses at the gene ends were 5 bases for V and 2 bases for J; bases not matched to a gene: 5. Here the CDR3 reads CASSPGTSGSPYNEQFF. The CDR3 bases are TGTGCCAGCAGCCCAGGGACTAGCGGGAGCCCCTACAATGAGCAGTTCTTC.

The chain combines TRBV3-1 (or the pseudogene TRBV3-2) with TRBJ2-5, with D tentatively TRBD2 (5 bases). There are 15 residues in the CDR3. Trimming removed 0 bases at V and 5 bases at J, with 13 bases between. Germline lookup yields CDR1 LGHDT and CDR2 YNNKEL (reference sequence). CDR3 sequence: CASSQDLAGWETQYF. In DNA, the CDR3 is TGTGCCAGCAGCCAAGACTTGGCGGGTTGGGAGACCCAGTACTTC.

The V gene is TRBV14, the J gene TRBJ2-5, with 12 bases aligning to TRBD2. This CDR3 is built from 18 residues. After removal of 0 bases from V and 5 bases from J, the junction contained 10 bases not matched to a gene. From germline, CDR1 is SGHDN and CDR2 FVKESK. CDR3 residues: CASSQDIPGLAGRETQYF. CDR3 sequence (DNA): TGTGCCAGCAGCCAAGACATCCCGGGACTAGCGGGTCGGGAGACCCAGTACTTC.

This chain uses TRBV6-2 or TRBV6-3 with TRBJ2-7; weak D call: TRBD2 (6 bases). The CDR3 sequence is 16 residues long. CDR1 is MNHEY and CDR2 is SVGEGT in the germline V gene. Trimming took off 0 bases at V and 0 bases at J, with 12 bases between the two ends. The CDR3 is CASSYSAPGVSYEQYF. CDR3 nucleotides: TGTGCCAGCAGTTACTCGGCCCCGGGAGTCTCCTACGAGCAGTACTTC.

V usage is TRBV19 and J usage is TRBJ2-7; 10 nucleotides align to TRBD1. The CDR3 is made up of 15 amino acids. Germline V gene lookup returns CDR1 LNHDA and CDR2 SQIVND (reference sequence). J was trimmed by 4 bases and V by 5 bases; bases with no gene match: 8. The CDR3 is CASSSWTGGLYEQYF. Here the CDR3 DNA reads TGTGCCAGTAGTTCCTGGACAGGGGGGTTGTACGAGCAGTACTTC.

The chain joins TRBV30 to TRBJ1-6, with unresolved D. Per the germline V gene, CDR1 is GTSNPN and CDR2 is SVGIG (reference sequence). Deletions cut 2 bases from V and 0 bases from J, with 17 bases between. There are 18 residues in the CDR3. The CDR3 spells CAWSSKRRASSYNSPLHF. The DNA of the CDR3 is TGTGCCTGGAGTTCGAAGAGGAGGGCCAGCTCCTATAATTCACCCCTCCACTTT. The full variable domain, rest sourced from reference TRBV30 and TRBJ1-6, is SQTIHQWPATLVQPVGSPLSLECTVEGTSNPNLYWYRQAAGRGLQLLFYSVGIGQISSEVPQNLSASRPQDRQFILSSKKLLLSDSGFYLCAWSSKRRASSYNSPLHFGNGTRLTVT.

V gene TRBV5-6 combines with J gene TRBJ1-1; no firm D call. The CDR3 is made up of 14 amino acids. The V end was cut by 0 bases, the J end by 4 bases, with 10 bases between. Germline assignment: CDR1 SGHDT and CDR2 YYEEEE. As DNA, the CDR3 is TGTGCCAGCAGCTTGGATGTTTCGAGCACTGAAGCTTTCTTT. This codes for CASSLDVSSTEAFF. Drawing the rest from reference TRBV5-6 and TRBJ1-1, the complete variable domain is DAGVTQSPTHLIKTRGQQVTLRCSPKSGHDTVSWYQQALGQGPQFIFQYYEEEERQRGNFPDRFSGHQFPNYSSELNVNALLLGDSALYLCASSLDVSSTEAFFGQGTRLTVV.

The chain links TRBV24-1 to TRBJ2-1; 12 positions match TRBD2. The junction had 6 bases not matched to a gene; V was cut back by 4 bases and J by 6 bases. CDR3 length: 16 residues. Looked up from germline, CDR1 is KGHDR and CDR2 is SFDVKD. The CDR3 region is CATSDPTSGSRNEQFF. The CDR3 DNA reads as TGTGCCACCAGTGACCCGACTAGCGGGAGTCGCAATGAGCAGTTCTTC.

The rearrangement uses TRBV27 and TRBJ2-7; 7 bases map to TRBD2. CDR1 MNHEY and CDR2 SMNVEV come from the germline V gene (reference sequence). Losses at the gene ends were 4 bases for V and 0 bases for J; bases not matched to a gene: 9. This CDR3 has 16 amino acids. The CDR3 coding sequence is TGTGCCAGCAGTTCCAGTACTAGCGTTAGCTCCTACGAGCAGTACTTC. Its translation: CASSSSTSVSSYEQYF.

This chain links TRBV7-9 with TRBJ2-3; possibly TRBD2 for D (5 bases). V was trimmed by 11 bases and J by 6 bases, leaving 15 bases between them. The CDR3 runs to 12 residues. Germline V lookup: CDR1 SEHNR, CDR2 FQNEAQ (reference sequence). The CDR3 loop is CAGGQPQDTQYF. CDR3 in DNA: TGTGCCGGAGGCCAGCCACAGGATACGCAGTATTTT.

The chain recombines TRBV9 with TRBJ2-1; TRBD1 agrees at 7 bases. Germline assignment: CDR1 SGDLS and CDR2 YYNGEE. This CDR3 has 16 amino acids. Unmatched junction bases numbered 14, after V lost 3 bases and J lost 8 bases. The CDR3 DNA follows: TGTGCCAGCAGCGAGGGCGCCGCGACAGGGCCCGATGAGCAGTTCTTC. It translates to CASSEGAATGPDEQFF.

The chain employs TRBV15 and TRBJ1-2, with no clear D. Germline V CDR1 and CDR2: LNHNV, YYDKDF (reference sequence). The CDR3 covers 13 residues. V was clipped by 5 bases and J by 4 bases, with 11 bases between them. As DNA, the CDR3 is TGTGCCACCAGCGGCCAAAGGAGCTATGGCTACACCTTC. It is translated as CATSGQRSYGYTF.

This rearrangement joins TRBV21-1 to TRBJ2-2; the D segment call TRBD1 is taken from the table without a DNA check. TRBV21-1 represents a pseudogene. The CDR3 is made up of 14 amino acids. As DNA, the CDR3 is TGTGCCAGCAGCGAAACAGGGAACACCGGGGAGCTGTTTTTT. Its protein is CASSETGNTGELFF.

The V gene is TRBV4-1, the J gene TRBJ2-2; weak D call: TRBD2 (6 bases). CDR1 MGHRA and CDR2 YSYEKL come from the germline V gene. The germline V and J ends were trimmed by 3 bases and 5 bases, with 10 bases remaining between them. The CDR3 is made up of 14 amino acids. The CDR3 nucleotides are TGCGCCAGCAGCCATGACGCGGGGACCGGGGAGCTGTTTTTT. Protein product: CASSHDAGTGELFF.

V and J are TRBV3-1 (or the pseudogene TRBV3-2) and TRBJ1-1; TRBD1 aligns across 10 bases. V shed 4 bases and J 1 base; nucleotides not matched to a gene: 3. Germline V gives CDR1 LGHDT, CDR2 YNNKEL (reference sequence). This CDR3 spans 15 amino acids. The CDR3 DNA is TGTGCCAGCAGCCCCCGGGACAGGGGGAACACTGAAGCTTTCTTT. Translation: CASSPRDRGNTEAFF.

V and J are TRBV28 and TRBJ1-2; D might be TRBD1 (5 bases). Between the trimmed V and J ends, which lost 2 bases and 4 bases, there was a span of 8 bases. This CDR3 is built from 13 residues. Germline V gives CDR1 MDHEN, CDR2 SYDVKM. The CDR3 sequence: CASSLQGGYGYTF. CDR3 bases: TGTGCCAGCAGTTTACAGGGCGGCTATGGCTACACCTTC.

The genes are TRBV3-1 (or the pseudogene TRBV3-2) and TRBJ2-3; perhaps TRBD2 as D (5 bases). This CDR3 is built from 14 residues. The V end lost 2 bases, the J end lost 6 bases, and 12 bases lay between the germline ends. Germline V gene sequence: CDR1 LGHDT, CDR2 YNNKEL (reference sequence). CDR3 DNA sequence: TGTGCCAGCAGCCAATCCCTAGCTCCCGATACGCAGTATTTT. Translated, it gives CASSQSLAPDTQYF.

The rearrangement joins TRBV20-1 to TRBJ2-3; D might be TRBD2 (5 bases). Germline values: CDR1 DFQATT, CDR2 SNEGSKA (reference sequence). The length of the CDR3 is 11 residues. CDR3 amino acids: CETRGGNTQYF. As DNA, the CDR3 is TGCGAGACCCGGGGTGGAAATACGCAGTATTTT.

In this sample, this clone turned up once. The CDR3 loop is CASSESPGTINTGELFF. CDR3 bases: TGTGCCAGCAGTGAAAGCCCCGGGACAATTAACACCGGGGAGCTGTTTTTT. The gene calls are TRBV2 and TRBJ2-2; the D gene is possibly TRBD1 (6 bases). Germline V gene lookup returns CDR1 SNHLY and CDR2 FYNNEI. V was cut by 2 bases and J by 2 bases, with 15 bases left in between. This CDR3 spans 17 amino acids.

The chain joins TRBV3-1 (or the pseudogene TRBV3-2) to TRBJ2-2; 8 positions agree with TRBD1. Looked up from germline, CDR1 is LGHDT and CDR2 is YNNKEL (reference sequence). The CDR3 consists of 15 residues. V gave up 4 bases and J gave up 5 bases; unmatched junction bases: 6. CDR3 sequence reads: CASSRGQGDTGELFF. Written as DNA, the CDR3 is TGTGCCAGCAGCCGAGGACAGGGAGATACCGGGGAGCTGTTTTTT.